Detailed here is one T cell receptor (beta chain). This table comes from immunoSEQ multiplex PCR, and its TCRdb copy is limited to in-frame clones, with some not included. The top ten hold just under 0.0095% of the sample, which has 500,000 to 850,000 clones, around 87% seen once. This specimen comes from a study of shared T cell receptors in the human thymus. The CDR3 extends over 14 amino acids. The germline CDR1 and CDR2 sequences are LNHDA and SQIVND (reference sequence). The germline V and J ends were trimmed by 9 bases and 4 bases, with 16 bases remaining between them. These data are also associated with another study on human thymus T cells. That study adds: Resections removed during corrective heart surgery provided the thymus tissue used. Thymic as well as blood repertoires seemed to favor certain V and J genes unevenly. Highly overlapping thymic repertoires in unrelated individuals were reported by related research.

The sample consisted of thymocytes. This clonotype was obtained from a boy in the first two years of life with a congenital heart defect. V is TRBV19 and J is TRBJ2-1, with D unresolved. CDR3 coding DNA: TGTGCCAGCGCTCACGGGTTCGGGTACAATGAGCAGTTCTTC. Translating it yields CASAHGFGYNEQFF.